The T cell receptor beta chain described here comes from a study of cytomegalovirus exposure and HLA in healthy donors. Findings and limits, study-wide: Researchers reportedly found TCR beta sequences accurately predicted most subjects' HLA-A and HLA-B alleles.

The CDR3 runs to 14 residues. The trim removed 7 bases at V and 2 bases at J, leaving 8 bases unmatched. Germline CDR1 SNHLY, CDR2 FYNNEI. To note about this clone: Its antigen is as yet unknown.

A multiplex PCR was run with 60 Vbeta primers and 13 Jbeta primers. Profiled with immunoSEQ multiplex PCR; TCRdb holds only in-frame clones, not every one. The profile covers about 190,000 clones, with about 84% appearing a single time and over 3.5% taken by the ten largest. Sequences were obtained from PBMCs. This chain links TRBV2 with TRBJ2-7, with 7 nucleotides matching TRBD2. The origin of this receptor is a man in his forties or fifties in good health and CMV-seronegative. The DNA of the CDR3 is TGTGCCAGCATCGGGCTAGCGGTTACCTACGAGCAGTACTTC. It encodes CASIGLAVTYEQYF.